The 19 T cell receptor beta chains presented below share a single source sample, sequenced in a study of breast tumors, draining lymph nodes, adjacent tissues. TCRdb ran MiXCR on the multiplex PCR reads and lists one entry per CDR3 protein. The data show roughly 260,000 distinct CDR3 sequences, around 30% seen once. Breast cancer patients provided tissue from their axillary draining lymph nodes. The sample was axillary lymph node tissue. The receptor source for this set is a female donor with breast cancer. Some clones in this sample may be carry-over from other donors' samples.

This clonotype was observed at least ten times. CDR3: CASGFGWDNQPQHF. CDR3 bases: TGTGCCAGCGGATTCGGGTGGGACAATCAGCCCCAGCATTTT. The chain recombines TRBV12-3 or TRBV12-4 with TRBJ1-5; no reliable D call. This CDR3 has 14 amino acids. V was pared by 8 bases and J by 3 bases, with 14 bases between.

This clonotype was counted at least ten times. The chain couples TRBV7-9 to TRBJ2-3; 11 bases are a match to TRBD2. The CDR3 consists of 15 residues. V trimming: 1 base; J trimming: 7 bases; junction bases outside the gene matches: 4. CDR1 SEHNR and CDR2 FQNEAQ come from the germline V gene (reference sequence). The CDR3 protein is CASSLVAGGGYTQYF. The CDR3 region has the DNA TGTGCCAGCAGCTTAGTAGCGGGAGGGGGATATACGCAGTATTTT.

This clonotype was counted many times. The chain carries TRBV7-9 and TRBJ2-3; the D gene is possibly TRBD2 (6 bases). V lost 3 bases and J 8 bases, leaving 9 bases between the germline ends. Germline V gives CDR1 SEHNR, CDR2 FQNEAQ (reference sequence). This CDR3 is 12 amino acids long. CDR3 residues: CASSFDGGTQYF. CDR3 DNA sequence: TGTGCCAGCAGCTTTGACGGGGGTACGCAGTATTTT.

This clonotype was found once. The chain recombines TRBV10-3 with TRBJ2-1; possibly TRBD1 for D (5 bases). Germline-derived CDR1 and CDR2 are ENHRY and SYGVKD. The CDR3 has 11 amino acids. With 3 bases removed from V and 13 bases from J, the gap between germline ends came to 10 bases. Here the CDR3 reads CAISDSQGQFF. The CDR3 DNA reads as TGTGCCATCAGTGACTCTCAGGGCCAGTTCTTC.

Ten or more counts support this clonotype. The chain uses TRBV19 and TRBJ2-5; 7 positions match TRBD2. CDR3 length equals 17 residues. V gave up 4 bases and J gave up 0 bases; unmatched junction bases: 11. Germline V gene data show CDR1 as LNHDA and CDR2 as SQIVND (reference sequence). CDR3 amino acids: CASSRRRNLADQETQYF. CDR3 in DNA: TGTGCCAGTAGTAGGCGGAGGAATCTAGCGGACCAAGAGACCCAGTACTTC.

The rearrangement uses TRBV6-6 and TRBJ2-2, with TRBD2 matching 7 bases. With V trimmed by 5 bases and J by 5 bases, 11 bases remained unmatched. The CDR3 loop spans 16 amino acids. Germline-derived CDR1 and CDR2 are MNHNY and SVGAGI (reference sequence). In DNA form, the CDR3 reads TGTGCCAGCAGTAAGACTAGCAGGGTTGGTACCGGGGAGCTGTTTTTT. The encoded protein is CASSKTSRVGTGELFF.

Concerning this clonotype: This sequence may be a read error, since a much larger clone differs from it by one base. This chain uses TRBV9 with TRBJ2-7; D uncertain. Germline values: CDR1 SGDLS, CDR2 YYNGEE. The CDR3 runs to 14 residues. This CDR3 is CASSPRTSTYEQSF. Written as DNA, the CDR3 is TGTGCCAGCAGCCCGCGGACCAGTACCTACGAGCAGTCCTTC. Together with reference TRBV9 and TRBJ2-7, the CDR3 gives the full variable domain: DSGVTQTPKHLITATGQRVTLRCSPRSGDLSVYWYQQSLDQGLQFLIQYYNGEERAKGNILERFSAQQFPDLHSELNLSSLELGDSALYFCASSPRTSTYEQSFGPGTRLTVT.

Notes on this clonotype: A much bigger clone sits one base away, suggesting this may be a read error. The chain carries TRBV13 and TRBJ2-7; D remains ambiguous. Germline CDR1 is PRHDT and CDR2 is FYEKMQ (reference sequence). V was clipped by 10 bases and J by 0 bases, with 13 bases between them. The CDR3 is 13 amino acids. The CDR3 here is CATSSPSSYEQYF. The CDR3 DNA reads TGTGCCACTTCCAGCCCTAGCTCCTACGAGCAGTACTTC.

This clonotype has a handful of counts. V is TRBV12-3 or TRBV12-4 and J is TRBJ2-1; D is perhaps TRBD2 (6 bases). This CDR3 is 17 amino acids long. The germline V and J ends were trimmed by 6 bases and 3 bases, with 21 bases remaining between them. CDR3 nucleotides: TGTGCCAGCAGCTGGGCGGGATCCGGTCTCGACTACAATGAGCAGTTCTTC. Translation gives CASSWAGSGLDYNEQFF.

The chain uses TRBV7-2 and TRBJ1-4; TRBD1 matches at 7 bases. CDR1 SGHTA and CDR2 FQGNSA come from the germline V gene. Germline trimming cut 4 bases from V and 3 bases from J; bases unmatched to any gene: 5. This CDR3 region has 15 residues. The CDR3 DNA reads as TGTGCCAGCAGCTCCAGGGGGGCGGCTAATGAAAAACTGTTTTTT. It specifies CASSSRGAANEKLFF.

This clonotype has just a few counts. J is TRBJ2-1 and V is TRBV20-1, with 15 bases identical to TRBD2. Germline V gene data show CDR1 as DFQATT and CDR2 as SNEGSKA (reference sequence). CDR3 length equals 18 residues. The J segment lost 1 base and the V segment lost 1 base, leaving 5 bases of the junction unmatched. DNA for the CDR3: TGCAGTGCTAGAGCTCACGGGACTAGCGGGGGGTCCTACAATGAGCAGTTCTTC. Residues: CSARAHGTSGGSYNEQFF.

On this clonotype itself: It may be a read error: a sequence one base away is much more abundant. The chain links TRBV11-1 to TRBJ2-7; 8 positions match TRBD2. Germline trimming cut 2 bases from V and 6 bases from J; bases unmatched to any gene: 12. The germline V gene encodes CDR1 SGHAT and CDR2 FQDESV (reference sequence). The CDR3 has 16 residues. Written as DNA, the CDR3 is TGTGCCAGCAGCTTAAGTGAAGGGCCAGCGGGAGTCGAGCAGTACTTC. This sequence encodes CASSLSEGPAGVEQYF.

The rearrangement uses TRBV7-2 and TRBJ2-3, with D unresolved. The end of the DNA aligns better with TRBJ1-5, so the J call may be wrong. Germline values: CDR1 SGHTA, CDR2 FQGNSA. This CDR3 is built from 15 residues. CDR3 coding DNA: TGTGCCAGCAGCCAGGCCCGACTAGCGGCAGATACGCAGCATTTT. This encodes CASSQARLAADTQHF.

This chain joins TRBV25-1 and TRBJ1-5; no clear D gene. Trimming took 10 bases from V and 0 from J, leaving 10 bases between them. Germline V CDR1 and CDR2: MGHDK, SYGVNS. The CDR3 is made up of 13 amino acids. The CDR3 bases are TGTGCCATCGGACCGAATAGCAATCAGCCCCAGCATTTT. It is translated as CAIGPNSNQPQHF.

This clonotype was counted between two and nine times. This chain links TRBV5-6 with TRBJ2-7; no reliable D call. CDR1 is SGHDT, CDR2 YYEEEE, per germline. The germline V and J ends were trimmed by 9 bases and 6 bases, with 16 bases remaining between them. The CDR3 spans 12 residues. The CDR3 is CANHYLDSEQYF. Written as DNA, the CDR3 is TGTGCCAACCACTACCTAGACTCCGAGCAGTACTTC.

This clonotype was counted many times. The rearrangement joins TRBV20-1 to TRBJ1-6; D gene ambiguous. The V gene's germline CDR1 is DFQATT and CDR2 SNEGSKA (reference sequence). Trimming removed 0 bases at V and 9 bases at J, with 6 bases between. The CDR3 has 12 amino acids. The DNA of the CDR3 is TGCAGTGCTAGAGAAAAGGGTTCACCCCTCCACTTT. Its protein product is CSAREKGSPLHF.

This chain joins TRBV5-4 and TRBJ2-5, with TRBD2 identical over 7 bases. This CDR3 comprises 15 residues. Trimming took 4 bases from V and 5 from J; bases not matched to a gene: 11. Germline CDR1 reads SGHNT; CDR2 reads YYREEE (reference sequence). The chain's CDR3 is CASSLGLREGETQYF. DNA of the CDR3: TGTGCCAGCAGCCTCGGCCTAAGGGAGGGGGAGACCCAGTACTTC. The whole variable domain, remainder taken from reference TRBV5-4 and TRBJ2-5, is ETGVTQSPTHLIKTRGQQVTLRCSSQSGHNTVSWYQQALGQGPQFIFQYYREEENGRGNFPPRFSGLQFPNYSSELNVNALELDDSALYLCASSLGLREGETQYFGPGTRLLVL.

This clonotype showed up many times. This chain uses TRBV11-2 with TRBJ2-7, with D perhaps TRBD2 (5 bases). This CDR3 has 15 residues. Trimming pared 2 bases from V and 2 bases from J, leaving 13 bases between. From germline, CDR1 is SGHAT and CDR2 FQNNGV. The DNA for the CDR3 is TGTGCCAGCAGCTTAACGGGCGGGTCCCCCTACGAGCAGTACTTC. Translating gives CASSLTGGSPYEQYF.

This clonotype was picked up many times. The chain uses TRBV9 and TRBJ2-5; TRBD2 matches 7 bases. J gave up 5 bases and V 6 bases, and 10 bases lay outside the gene matches. CDR1 and CDR2 from the germline V gene are SGDLS and YYNGEE. The CDR3 covers 14 residues. The CDR3, as DNA: TGTGCCAGCACCCCCCAAATAGCGGGTGAGACCCAGTACTTC. Translation: CASTPQIAGETQYF.